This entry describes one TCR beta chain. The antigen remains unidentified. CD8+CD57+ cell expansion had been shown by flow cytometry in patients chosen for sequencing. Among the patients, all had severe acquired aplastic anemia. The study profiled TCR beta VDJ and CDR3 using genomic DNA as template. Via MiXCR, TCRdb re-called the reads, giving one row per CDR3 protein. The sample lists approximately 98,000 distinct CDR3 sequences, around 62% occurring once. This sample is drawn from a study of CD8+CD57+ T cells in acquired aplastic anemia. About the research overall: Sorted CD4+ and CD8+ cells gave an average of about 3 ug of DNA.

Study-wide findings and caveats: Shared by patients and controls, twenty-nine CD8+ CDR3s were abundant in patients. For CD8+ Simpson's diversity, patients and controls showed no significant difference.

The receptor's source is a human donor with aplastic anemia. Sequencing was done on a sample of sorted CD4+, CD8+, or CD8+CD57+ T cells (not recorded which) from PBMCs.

DNA of the CDR3: TGTGCCAGCTCACCACGGGGCGAGCAGTACTTC. Translated: CASSPRGEQYF. The chain employs TRBV18 and TRBJ2-7; D gene unclear. The CDR3 runs 11 residues. Trimming took 1 base from V and 6 from J, leaving 4 bases between them. The V gene's germline CDR1 is KGHSH and CDR2 LQKENI. Complete variable domain (other parts from reference TRBV18 and TRBJ2-7): NAGVMQNPRHLVRRRGQEARLRCSPMKGHSHVYWYRQLPEEGLKFMVYLQKENIIDESGMPKERFSAEFPKEGPSILRIQQVVRGDSAAYFCASSPRGEQYFGPGTRLTVT.